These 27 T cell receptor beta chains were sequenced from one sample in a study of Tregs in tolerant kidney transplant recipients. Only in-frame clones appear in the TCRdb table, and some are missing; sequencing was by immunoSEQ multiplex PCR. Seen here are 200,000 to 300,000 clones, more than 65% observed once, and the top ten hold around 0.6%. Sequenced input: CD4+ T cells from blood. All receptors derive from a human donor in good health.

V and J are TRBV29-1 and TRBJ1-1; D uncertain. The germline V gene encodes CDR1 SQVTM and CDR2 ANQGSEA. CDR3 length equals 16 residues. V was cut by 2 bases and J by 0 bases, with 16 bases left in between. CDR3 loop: CSVESRLFQMNTEAFF. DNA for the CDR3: TGCAGCGTTGAATCCCGACTGTTCCAAATGAACACTGAAGCTTTCTTT.

The CDR3 loop is CASSWGLGGEFEAFF. As DNA, the CDR3 is TGTGCCAGTAGTTGGGGCCTTGGAGGGGAGTTTGAAGCTTTCTTT. The gene calls are TRBV19 and TRBJ1-1; weak D call: TRBD1 (5 bases). The CDR3 runs 15 residues. Trimming removed 5 bases at V and 7 bases at J, with 20 bases between. The germline V gene has CDR1 LNHDA and CDR2 SQIVND (reference sequence). The full variable domain, in which reference TRBV19 and TRBJ1-1 provide the parts outside the CDR3, is DGGITQSPKYLFRKEGQNVTLSCEQNLNHDAMYWYRQDPGQGLRLIYYSQIVNDFQKGDIAEGYSVSREKKESFPLTVTSAQKNPTAFYLCASSWGLGGEFEAFFGQGTRLTVV.

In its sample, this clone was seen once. The CDR3 DNA reads as TGCGCCAGCAGCCGGACAGGGTCCCAAGAGACCCAGTACTTC. This sequence encodes CASSRTGSQETQYF. The chain joins TRBV5-1 to TRBJ2-5; TRBD1 matches at 8 bases. This CDR3 region has 14 residues. Germline loops: CDR1 SGHRS, CDR2 YFSETQ. V was pared by 4 bases and J by 1 base, with 3 bases of the junction left unmatched.

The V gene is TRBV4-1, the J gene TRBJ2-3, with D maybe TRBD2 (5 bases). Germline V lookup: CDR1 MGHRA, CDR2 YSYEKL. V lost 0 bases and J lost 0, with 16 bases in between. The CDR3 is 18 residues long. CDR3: CASSQDKGLADSTDTQYF. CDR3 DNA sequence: TGCGCCAGCAGCCAAGATAAAGGGCTAGCAGATAGCACAGATACGCAGTATTTT.

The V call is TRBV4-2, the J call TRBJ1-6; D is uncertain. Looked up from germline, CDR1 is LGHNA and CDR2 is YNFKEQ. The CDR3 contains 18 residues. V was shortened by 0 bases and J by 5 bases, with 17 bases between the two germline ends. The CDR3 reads CASSQEKRYPGDNSPLHF. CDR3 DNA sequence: TGTGCCAGCAGCCAAGAAAAGAGGTACCCTGGGGATAATTCACCCCTCCACTTT.

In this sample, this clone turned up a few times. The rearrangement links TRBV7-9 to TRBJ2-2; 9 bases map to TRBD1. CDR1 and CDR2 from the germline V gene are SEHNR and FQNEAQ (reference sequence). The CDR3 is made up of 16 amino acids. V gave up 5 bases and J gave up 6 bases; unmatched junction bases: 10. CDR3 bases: TGTGCCAGCAGCGTGGGAGGACAGGGGTACGCCGGGGAGCTGTTTTTT. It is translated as CASSVGGQGYAGELFF.

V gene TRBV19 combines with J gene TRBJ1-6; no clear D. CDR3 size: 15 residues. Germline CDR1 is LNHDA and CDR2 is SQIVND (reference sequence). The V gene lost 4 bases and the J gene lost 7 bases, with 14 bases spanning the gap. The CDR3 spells CASSNKETSNSPLHF. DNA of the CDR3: TGTGCCAGTAGTAATAAGGAGACGAGCAATTCACCCCTCCACTTT.

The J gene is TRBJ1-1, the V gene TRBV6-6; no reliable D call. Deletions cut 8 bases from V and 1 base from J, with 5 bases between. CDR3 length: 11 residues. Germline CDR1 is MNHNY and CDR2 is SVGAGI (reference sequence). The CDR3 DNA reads TGTGCCAGCGAGGGGAACACTGAAGCTTTCTTT. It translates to CASEGNTEAFF.

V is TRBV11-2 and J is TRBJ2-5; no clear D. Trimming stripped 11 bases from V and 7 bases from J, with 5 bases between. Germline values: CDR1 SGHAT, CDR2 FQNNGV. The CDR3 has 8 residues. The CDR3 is CADGTQYF. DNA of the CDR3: TGTGCCGATGGGACCCAGTACTTC.

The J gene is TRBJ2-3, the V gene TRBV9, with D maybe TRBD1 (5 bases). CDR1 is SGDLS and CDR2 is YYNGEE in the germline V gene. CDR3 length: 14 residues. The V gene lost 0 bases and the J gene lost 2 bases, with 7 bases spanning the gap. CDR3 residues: CASSVGQPTDTQYF. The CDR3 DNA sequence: TGTGCCAGCAGCGTAGGACAGCCCACAGATACGCAGTATTTT.

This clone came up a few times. The CDR3 spells CASSLGTGGNLRDYGYTF. The CDR3 DNA is TGCGCCAGCAGCTTGGGGACAGGGGGCAACCTACGCGACTATGGCTACACCTTC. The V gene is TRBV5-1, the J gene TRBJ1-2; TRBD1 aligns across 11 bases. CDR3 size: 18 residues. Unmatched junction bases numbered 10, after V lost 0 bases and J lost 3 bases. Germline lookup yields CDR1 SGHRS and CDR2 YFSETQ.

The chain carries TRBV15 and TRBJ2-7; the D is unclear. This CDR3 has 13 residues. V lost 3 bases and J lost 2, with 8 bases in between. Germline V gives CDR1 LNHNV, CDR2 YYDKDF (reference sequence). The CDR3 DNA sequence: TGTGCCACCAGCAGGAAGGGCGCCTACGAGCAGTACTTC. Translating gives CATSRKGAYEQYF.

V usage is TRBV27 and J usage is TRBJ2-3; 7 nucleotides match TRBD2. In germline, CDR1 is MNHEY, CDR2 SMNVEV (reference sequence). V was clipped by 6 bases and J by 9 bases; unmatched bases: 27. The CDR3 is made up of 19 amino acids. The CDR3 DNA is TGTGCCAGCAGCTTCGGGCGTAGTGGTAGCGGGCCCCTACTAGGGACGCAGTATTTT. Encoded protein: CASSFGRSGSGPLLGTQYF.

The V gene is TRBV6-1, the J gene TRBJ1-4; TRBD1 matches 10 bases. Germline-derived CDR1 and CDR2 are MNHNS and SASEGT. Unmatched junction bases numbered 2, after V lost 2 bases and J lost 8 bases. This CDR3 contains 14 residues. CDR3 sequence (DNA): TGTGCCAGCAGTGAATGGACAGGGGGGGAAAAACTGTTTTTT. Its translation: CASSEWTGGEKLFF.

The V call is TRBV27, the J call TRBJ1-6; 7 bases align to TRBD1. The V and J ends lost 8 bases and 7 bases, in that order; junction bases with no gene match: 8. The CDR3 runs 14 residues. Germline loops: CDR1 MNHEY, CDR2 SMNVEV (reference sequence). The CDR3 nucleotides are TGTGCCAGCCACAACAGGGGATCGAATTCACCCCTCCACTTT. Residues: CASHNRGSNSPLHF.

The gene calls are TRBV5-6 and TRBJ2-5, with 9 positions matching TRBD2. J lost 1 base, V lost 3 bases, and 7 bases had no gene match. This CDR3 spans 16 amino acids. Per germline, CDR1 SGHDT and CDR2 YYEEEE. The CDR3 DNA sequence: TGTGCCAGCAGCTCGGGACTAGCAGGGCGCCAAGAGACCCAGTACTTC. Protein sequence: CASSSGLAGRQETQYF.

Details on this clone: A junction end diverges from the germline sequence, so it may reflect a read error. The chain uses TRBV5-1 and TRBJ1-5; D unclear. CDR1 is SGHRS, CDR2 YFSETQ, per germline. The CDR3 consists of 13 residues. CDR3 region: CASSLGGNLPQHF. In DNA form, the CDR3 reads TGCGCCAGCAGCTTGGGGGGAAATCTGCCCCAGCATTTT.

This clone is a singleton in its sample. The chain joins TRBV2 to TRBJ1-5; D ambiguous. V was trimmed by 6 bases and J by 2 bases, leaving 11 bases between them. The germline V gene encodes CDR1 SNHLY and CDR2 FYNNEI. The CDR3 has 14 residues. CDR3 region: CASRSNGGNQPQHF. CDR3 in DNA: TGTGCCAGCAGGTCCAACGGAGGCAATCAGCCCCAGCATTTT.

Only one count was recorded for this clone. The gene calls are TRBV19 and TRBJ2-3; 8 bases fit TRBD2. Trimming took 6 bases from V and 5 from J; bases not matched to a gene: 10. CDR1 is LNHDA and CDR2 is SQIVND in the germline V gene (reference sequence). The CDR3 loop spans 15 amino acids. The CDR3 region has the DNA TGTGCCAGTAGACGGACTAGCTCACTGGGAGATACGCAGTATTTT. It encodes CASRRTSSLGDTQYF.

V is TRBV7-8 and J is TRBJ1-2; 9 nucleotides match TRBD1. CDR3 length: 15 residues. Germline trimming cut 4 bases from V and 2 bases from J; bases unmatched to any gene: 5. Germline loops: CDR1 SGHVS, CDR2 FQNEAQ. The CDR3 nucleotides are TGTGCCAGCAGCTCCCGGACAGGGGCAAACTATGGCTACACCTTC. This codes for CASSSRTGANYGYTF.

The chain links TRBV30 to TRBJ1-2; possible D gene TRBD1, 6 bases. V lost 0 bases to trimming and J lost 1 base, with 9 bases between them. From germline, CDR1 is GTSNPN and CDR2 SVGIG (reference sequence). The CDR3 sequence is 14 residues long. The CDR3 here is CAWSVGQINYGYTF. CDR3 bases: TGTGCCTGGAGTGTTGGACAGATTAACTATGGCTACACCTTC.

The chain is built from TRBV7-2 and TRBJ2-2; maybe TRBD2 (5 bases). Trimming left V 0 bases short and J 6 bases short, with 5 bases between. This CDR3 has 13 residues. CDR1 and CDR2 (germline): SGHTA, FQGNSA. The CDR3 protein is CASSLALAGELFF. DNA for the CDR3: TGTGCCAGCAGCTTAGCACTAGCCGGGGAGCTGTTTTTT.

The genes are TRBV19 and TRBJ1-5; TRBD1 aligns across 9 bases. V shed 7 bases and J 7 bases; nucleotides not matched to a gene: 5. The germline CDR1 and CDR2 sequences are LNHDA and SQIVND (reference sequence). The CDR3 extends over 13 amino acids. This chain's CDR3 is CASKGQGIQPQHF. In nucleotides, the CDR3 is TGTGCCAGTAAGGGACAGGGAATACAGCCCCAGCATTTT.

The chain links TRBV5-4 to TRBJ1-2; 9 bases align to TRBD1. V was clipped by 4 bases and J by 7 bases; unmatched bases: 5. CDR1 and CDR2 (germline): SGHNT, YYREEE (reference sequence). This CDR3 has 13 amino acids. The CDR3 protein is CASSQGTGIGYTF. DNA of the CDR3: TGTGCCAGCAGCCAGGGGACAGGGATTGGCTACACCTTC.

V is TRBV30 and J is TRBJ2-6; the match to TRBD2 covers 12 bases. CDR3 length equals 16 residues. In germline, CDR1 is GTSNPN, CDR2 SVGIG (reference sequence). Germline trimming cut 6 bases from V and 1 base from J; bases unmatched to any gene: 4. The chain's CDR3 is CACTGLAGSGANVLTF. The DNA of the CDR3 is TGTGCCTGTACTGGACTAGCGGGGTCTGGGGCCAACGTCCTGACTTTC.

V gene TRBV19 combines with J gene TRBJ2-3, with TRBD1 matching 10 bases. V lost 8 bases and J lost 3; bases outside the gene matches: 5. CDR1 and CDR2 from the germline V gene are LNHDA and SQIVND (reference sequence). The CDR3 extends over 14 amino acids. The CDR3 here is CASRDRGRTDTQYF. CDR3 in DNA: TGTGCCAGTCGAGACAGGGGGCGGACAGATACGCAGTATTTT.

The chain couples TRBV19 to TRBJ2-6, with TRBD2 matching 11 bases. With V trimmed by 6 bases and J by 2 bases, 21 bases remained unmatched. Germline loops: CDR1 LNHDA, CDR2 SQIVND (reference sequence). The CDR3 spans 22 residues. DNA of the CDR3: TGTGCCAGTAGACACTTCCTATCCCCCTCTAGCGGGAGGCTACCTGGGGCCAACGTCCTGACTTTC. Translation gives CASRHFLSPSSGRLPGANVLTF.